This T cell receptor beta chain stems from a study of cytomegalovirus exposure and HLA in healthy donors. Background on the study: Earlier work reported some 110 million unique TCR beta sequences from 180 million or so T cells.

Whole-study findings and limits: A later analysis, which compared TCR beta chains of equal frequency, found the HLA-associated ones more clonally expanded. Under in vitro conditions, three CMV-associated chains were confirmed as specific for CMV antigens.

The PCR ran on 60 Vbeta and 13 Jbeta primers. In the source study's methods: A later analysis tallied about 80 million unique TCR beta chains, approximately 10 million of them shared. TCRdb's copy holds only in-frame clones and misses some; the assay was immunoSEQ multiplex PCR. The V and J calls and clone size come from that table; D and trimming were worked out from the DNA. This table has under 200,000 clones, more than 70% appearing once. CDR1 SGHAT and CDR2 FQNNGV come from the germline V gene. This CDR3 region has 14 residues. Between the trimmed V and J ends, which lost 7 bases and 4 bases, there was a span of 13 bases. The sample holds a few counts of this clone. The antigen is not known.

This sequence joins TRBV11-2 and TRBJ2-2; possible D gene TRBD1, 5 bases. This TCR was sampled from a man between 25 and 39 years old in good health and CMV-seronegative. The sequenced material came from PBMCs. CDR3 DNA sequence: TGTGCCAGCACCTCACGCAGGGTCACCGGGGAGCTGTTTTTT. Protein: CASTSRRVTGELFF.